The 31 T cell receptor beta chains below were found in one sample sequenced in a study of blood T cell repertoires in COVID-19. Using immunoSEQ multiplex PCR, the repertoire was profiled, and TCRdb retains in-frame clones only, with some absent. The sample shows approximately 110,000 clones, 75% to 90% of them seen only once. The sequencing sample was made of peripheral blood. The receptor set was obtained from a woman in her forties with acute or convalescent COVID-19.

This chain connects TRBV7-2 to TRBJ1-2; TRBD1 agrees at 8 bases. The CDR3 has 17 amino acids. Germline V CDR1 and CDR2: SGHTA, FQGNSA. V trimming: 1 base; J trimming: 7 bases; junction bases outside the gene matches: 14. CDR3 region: CASSLGQGFAQGLGYTF. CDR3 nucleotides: TGTGCCAGCAGCTTAGGACAGGGGTTTGCGCAGGGCCTTGGCTACACCTTC.

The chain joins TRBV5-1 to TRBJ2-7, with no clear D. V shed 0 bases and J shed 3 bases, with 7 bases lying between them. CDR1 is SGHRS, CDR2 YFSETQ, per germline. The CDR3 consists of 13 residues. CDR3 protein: CASSLVNGYEQYF. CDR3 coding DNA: TGCGCCAGCAGCTTGGTAAACGGCTACGAGCAGTACTTC.

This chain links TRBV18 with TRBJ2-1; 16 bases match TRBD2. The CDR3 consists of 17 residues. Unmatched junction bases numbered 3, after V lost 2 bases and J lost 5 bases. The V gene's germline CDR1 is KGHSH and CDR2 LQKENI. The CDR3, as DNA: TGTGCCAGCTCACCATCGGGACTAGCGGGGGGGAACAATGAGCAGTTCTTC. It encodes CASSPSGLAGGNNEQFF.

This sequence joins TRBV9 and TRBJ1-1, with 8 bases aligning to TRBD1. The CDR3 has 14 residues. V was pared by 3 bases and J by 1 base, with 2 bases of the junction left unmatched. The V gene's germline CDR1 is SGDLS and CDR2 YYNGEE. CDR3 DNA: TGTGCCAGCAGCGGAGACAGGGGGAACACTGAAGCTTTCTTT. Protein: CASSGDRGNTEAFF.

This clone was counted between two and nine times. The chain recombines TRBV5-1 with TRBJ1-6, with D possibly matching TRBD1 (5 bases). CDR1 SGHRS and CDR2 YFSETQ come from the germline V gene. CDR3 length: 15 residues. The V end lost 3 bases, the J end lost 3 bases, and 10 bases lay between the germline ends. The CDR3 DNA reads TGCGCCAGCAGCTGGAGCGACAGCTATAATTCACCCCTCCACTTT. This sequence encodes CASSWSDSYNSPLHF.

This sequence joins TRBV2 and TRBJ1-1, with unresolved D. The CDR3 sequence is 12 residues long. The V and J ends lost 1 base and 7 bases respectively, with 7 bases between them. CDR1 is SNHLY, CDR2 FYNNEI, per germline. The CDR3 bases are TGTGCCAGCAGTGAAGGGGCATTTGAAGCTTTCTTT. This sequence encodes CASSEGAFEAFF.

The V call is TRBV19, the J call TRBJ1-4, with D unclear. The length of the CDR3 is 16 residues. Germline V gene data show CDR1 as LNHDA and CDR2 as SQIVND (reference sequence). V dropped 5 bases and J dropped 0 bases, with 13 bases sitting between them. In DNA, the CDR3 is TGTGCCAGTAGTGCCTCGTGGGCCGCAACTAATGAAAAACTGTTTTTT. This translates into CASSASWAATNEKLFF.

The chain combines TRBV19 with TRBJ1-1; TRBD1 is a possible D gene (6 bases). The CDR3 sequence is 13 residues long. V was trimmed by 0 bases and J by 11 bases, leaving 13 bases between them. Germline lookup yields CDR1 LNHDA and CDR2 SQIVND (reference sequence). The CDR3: CASSIDGQRAAFF. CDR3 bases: TGTGCCAGTAGTATAGATGGACAGCGCGCGGCTTTCTTT. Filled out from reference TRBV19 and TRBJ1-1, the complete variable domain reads DGGITQSPKYLFRKEGQNVTLSCEQNLNHDAMYWYRQDPGQGLRLIYYSQIVNDFQKGDIAEGYSVSREKKESFPLTVTSAQKNPTAFYLCASSIDGQRAAFFGQGTRLTVV.

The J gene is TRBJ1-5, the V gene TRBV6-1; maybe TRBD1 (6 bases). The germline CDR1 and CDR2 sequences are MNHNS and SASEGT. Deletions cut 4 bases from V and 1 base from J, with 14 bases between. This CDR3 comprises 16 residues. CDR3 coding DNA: TGTGCCAGCAGTGGCCGGGACAACCTAAGCAATCAGCCCCAGCATTTT. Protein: CASSGRDNLSNQPQHF.

CDR3 protein: CASSYGASGNNEQFF. CDR3 DNA: TGTGCCAGCAGTTACGGGGCTAGCGGGAACAATGAGCAGTTCTTC. The chain recombines TRBV6-2 or TRBV6-3 with TRBJ2-1; 9 positions match TRBD2. The V and J ends lost 2 bases and 5 bases, in that order; junction bases with no gene match: 4. There are 15 residues in the CDR3. Per the germline V gene, CDR1 is MNHEY and CDR2 is SVGEGT.

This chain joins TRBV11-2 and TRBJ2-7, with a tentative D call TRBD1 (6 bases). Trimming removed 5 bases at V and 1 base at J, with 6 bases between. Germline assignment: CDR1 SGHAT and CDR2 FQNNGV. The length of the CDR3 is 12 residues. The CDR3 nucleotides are TGTGCCAGCAGCACAGGGTCCTACGAGCAGTACTTC. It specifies CASSTGSYEQYF.

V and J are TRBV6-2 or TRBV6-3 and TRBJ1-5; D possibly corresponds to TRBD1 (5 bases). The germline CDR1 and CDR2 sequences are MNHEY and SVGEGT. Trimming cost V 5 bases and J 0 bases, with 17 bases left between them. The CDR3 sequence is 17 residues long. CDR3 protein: CASSNYDRLNSNQPQHF. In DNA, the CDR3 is TGTGCCAGCAGTAATTACGACAGACTTAATAGCAATCAGCCCCAGCATTTT.

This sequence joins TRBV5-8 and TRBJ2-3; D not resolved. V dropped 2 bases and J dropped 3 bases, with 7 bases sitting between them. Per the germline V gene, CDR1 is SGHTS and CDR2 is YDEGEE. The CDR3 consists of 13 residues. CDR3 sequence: CASSFRRTDTQYF. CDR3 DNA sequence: TGTGCCAGCAGCTTCAGGCGTACAGATACGCAGTATTTT.

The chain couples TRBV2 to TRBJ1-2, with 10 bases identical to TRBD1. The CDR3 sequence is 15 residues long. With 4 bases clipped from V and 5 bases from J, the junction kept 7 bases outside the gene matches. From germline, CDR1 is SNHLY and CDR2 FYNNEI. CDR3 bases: TGTGCCAGCAGTGCCGGACAGGGGGTTCGGTATGGCTACACCTTC. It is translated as CASSAGQGVRYGYTF. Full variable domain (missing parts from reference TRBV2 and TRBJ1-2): EPEVTQTPSHQVTQMGQEVILRCVPISNHLYFYWYRQILGQKVEFLVSFYNNEISEKSEIFDDQFSVERPDGSNFTLKIRSTKLEDSAMYFCASSAGQGVRYGYTFGSGTRLTVV.

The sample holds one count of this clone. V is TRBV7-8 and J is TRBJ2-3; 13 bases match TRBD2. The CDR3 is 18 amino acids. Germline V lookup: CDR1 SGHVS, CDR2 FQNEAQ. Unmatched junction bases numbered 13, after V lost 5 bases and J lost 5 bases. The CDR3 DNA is TGTGCCAGCAGCCCCAGACTAGCGGGGGGTAGGGCGGGAGATACGCAGTATTTT. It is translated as CASSPRLAGGRAGDTQYF.

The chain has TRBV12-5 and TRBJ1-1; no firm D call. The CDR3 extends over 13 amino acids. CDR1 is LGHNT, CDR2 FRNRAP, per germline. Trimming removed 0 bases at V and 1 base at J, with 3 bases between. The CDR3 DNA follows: TGTGCTAGTGGTTTGGTGCGGAACACTGAAGCTTTCTTT. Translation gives CASGLVRNTEAFF.

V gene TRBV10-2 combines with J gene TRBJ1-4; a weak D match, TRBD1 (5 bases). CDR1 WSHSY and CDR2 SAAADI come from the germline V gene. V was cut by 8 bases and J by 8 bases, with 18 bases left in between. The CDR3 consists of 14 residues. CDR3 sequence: CASAQGRMGEKLFF. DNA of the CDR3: TGCGCCAGCGCCCAGGGCAGGATGGGGGAAAAACTGTTTTTT.

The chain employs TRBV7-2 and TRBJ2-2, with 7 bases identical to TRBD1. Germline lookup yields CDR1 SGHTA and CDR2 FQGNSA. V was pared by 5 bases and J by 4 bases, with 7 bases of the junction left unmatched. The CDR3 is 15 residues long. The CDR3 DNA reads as TGTGCCAGCAGCCAGGACAGGCCGGGCACCGGGGAGCTGTTTTTT. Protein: CASSQDRPGTGELFF.

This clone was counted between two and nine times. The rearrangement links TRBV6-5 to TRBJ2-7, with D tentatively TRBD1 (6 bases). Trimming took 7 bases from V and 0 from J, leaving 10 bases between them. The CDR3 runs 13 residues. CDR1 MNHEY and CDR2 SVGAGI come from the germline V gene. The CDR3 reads CASNRDTSYEQYF. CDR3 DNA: TGTGCCAGCAACCGGGACACCTCCTACGAGCAGTACTTC.

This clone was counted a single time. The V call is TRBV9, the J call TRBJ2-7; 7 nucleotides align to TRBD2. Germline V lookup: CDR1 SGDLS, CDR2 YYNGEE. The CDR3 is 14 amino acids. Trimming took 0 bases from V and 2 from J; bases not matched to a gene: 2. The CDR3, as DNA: TGTGCCAGCAGCGTAGATCGGGGGGCCTACGAGCAGTACTTC. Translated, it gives CASSVDRGAYEQYF.

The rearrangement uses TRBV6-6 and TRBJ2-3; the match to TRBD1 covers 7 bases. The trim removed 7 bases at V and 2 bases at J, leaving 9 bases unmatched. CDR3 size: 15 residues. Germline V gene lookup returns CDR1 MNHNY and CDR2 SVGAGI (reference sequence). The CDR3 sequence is CASTIQGRSTDTQYF. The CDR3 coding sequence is TGTGCCAGCACTATACAGGGGAGATCCACAGATACGCAGTATTTT.

The CDR3: CASKRTGTTYEQYF. DNA of the CDR3: TGTGCCAGCAAACGGACAGGAACTACCTACGAGCAGTACTTC. The gene calls are TRBV2 and TRBJ2-7; TRBD1 agrees at 7 bases. The CDR3 runs to 14 residues. Germline lookup yields CDR1 SNHLY and CDR2 FYNNEI. V lost 7 bases, J lost 2 bases, and 8 bases stayed unmatched.

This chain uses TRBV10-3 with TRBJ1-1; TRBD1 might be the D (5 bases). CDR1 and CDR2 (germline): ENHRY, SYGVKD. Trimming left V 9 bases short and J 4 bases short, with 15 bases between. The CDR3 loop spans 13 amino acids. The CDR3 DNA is TGTGCCATTAAAGACAGCGTGCGCACTGAAGCTTTCTTT. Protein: CAIKDSVRTEAFF.

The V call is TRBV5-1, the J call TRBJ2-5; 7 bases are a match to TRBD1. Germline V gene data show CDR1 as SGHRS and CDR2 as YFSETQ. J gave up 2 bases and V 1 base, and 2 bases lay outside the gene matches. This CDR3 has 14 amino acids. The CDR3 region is CASSLLTGQETQYF. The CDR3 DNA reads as TGCGCCAGCAGCTTGTTGACAGGGCAAGAGACCCAGTACTTC.

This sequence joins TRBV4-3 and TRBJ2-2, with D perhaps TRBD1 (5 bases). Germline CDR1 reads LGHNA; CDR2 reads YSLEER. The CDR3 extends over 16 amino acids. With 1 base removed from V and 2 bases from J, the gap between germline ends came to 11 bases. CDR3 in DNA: TGCGCCAGCAGCCAAGCTGGGGCAGGCAACACCGGGGAGCTGTTTTTT. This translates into CASSQAGAGNTGELFF.

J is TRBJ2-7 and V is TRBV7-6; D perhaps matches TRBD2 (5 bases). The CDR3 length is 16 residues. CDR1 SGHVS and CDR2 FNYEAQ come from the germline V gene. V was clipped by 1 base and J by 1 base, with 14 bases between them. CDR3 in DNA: TGTGCCAGCAGCTTAGATCGCGGGCAGTATTCCTACGAGCAGTACTTC. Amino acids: CASSLDRGQYSYEQYF.

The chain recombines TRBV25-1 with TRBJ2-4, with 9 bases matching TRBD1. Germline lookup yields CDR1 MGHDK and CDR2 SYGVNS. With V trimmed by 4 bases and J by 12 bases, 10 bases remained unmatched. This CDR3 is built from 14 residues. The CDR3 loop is CASSARGDRVHQYF. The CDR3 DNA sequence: TGTGCCAGCAGTGCTCGGGGGGACAGGGTGCATCAGTACTTC.

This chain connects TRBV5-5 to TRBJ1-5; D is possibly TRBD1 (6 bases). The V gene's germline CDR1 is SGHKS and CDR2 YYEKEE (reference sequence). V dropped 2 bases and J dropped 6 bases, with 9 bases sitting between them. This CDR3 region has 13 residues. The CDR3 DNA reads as TGTGCCAGCAGCTTAACAGGGAGTCAGCCCCAGCATTTT. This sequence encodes CASSLTGSQPQHF.

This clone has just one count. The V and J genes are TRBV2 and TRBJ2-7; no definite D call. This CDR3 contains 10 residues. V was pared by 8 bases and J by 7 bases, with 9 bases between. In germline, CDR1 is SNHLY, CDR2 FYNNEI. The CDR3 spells CASSRREQYF. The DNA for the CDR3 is TGTGCCAGCTCGCGCCGTGAGCAGTACTTC.

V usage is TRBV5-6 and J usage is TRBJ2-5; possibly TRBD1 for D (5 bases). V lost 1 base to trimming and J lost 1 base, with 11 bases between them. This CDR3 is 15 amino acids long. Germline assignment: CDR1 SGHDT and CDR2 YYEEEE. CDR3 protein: CASSLSPGRQETQYF. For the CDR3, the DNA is TGTGCCAGCAGCTTGTCTCCAGGGCGCCAAGAGACCCAGTACTTC.

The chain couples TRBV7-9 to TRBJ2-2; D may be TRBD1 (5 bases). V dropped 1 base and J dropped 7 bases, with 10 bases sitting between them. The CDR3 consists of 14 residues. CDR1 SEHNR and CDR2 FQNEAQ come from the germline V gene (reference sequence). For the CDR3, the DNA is TGTGCCAGCAGCTTAGGCAGGGCTGACGGGGAGCTGTTTTTT. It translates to CASSLGRADGELFF.